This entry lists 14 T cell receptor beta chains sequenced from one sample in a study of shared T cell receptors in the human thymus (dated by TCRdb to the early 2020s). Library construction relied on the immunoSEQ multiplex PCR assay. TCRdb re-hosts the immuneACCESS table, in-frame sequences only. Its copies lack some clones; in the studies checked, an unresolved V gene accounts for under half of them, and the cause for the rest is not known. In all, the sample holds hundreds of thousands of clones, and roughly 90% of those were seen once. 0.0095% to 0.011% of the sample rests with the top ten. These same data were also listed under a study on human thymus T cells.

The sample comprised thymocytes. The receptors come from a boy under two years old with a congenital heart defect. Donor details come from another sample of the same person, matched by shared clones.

CDR3 nucleotide sequence: TGTGCCAGCTGGGGGCGGGAGCAGTTCTTC. Translating gives CASWGREQFF. This chain connects TRBV14 to TRBJ2-1, with D perhaps TRBD1 (6 bases). The CDR3 has 10 residues. Germline V lookup: CDR1 SGHDN, CDR2 FVKESK. Trimming stripped 8 bases from V and 10 bases from J, with 9 bases between. The variable domain in full, completed from reference TRBV14 and TRBJ2-1, reads EAGVTQFPSHSVIEKGQTVTLRCDPISGHDNLYWYRRVMGKEIKFLLHFVKESKQDESGMPNNRFLAERTGGTYSTLKVQPAELEDSGVYFCASWGREQFFGPGTRLTVL.

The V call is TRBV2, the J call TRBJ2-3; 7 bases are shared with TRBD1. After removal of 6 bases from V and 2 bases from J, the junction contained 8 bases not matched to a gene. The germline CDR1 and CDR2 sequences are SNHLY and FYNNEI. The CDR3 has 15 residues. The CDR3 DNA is TGTGCCAGCAGCCGCCCGGGACAGCCCACAGATACGCAGTATTTT. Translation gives CASSRPGQPTDTQYF. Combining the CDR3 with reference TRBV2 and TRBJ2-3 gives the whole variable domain EPEVTQTPSHQVTQMGQEVILRCVPISNHLYFYWYRQILGQKVEFLVSFYNNEISEKSEIFDDQFSVERPDGSNFTLKIRSTKLEDSAMYFCASSRPGQPTDTQYFGPGTRLTVL.

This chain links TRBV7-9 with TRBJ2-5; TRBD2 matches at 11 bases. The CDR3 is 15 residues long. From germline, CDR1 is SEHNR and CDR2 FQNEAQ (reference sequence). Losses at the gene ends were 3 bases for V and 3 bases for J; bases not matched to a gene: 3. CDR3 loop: CASSFELAGEETQYF. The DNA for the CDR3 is TGTGCCAGCAGCTTTGAACTAGCGGGAGAAGAGACCCAGTACTTC.

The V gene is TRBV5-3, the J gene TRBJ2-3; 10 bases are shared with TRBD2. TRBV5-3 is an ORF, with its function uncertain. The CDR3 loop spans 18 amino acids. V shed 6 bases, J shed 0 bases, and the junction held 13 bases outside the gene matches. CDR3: CARIGPSGSASSTDTQYF. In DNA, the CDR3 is TGTGCCAGAATAGGACCTAGCGGGAGTGCCTCTAGCACAGATACGCAGTATTTT.

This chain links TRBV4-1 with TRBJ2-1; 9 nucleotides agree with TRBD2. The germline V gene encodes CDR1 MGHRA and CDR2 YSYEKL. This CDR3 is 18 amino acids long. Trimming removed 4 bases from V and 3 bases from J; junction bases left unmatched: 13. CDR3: CASSREGVRTSVYNEQFF. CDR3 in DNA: TGCGCCAGCAGCCGAGAAGGGGTCCGGACTAGCGTCTACAATGAGCAGTTCTTC.

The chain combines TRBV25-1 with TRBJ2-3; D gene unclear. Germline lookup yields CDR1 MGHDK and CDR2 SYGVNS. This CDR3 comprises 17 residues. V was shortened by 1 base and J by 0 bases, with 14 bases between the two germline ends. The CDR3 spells CASSEFGARTSTDTQYF. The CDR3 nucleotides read TGTGCCAGCAGTGAATTCGGTGCGCGTACTAGCACAGATACGCAGTATTTT.

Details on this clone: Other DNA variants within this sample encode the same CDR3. CDR3 sequence (DNA): TGTGCCAGCAGTGAAGGTGGCAGGGGATACGAGCAGTACTTC. This translates into CASSEGGRGYEQYF. The chain is built from TRBV25-1 and TRBJ2-7; possibly TRBD1 for D (6 bases). The V gene's germline CDR1 is MGHDK and CDR2 SYGVNS. V shed 2 bases and J shed 4 bases, with 12 bases lying between them. This CDR3 has 14 amino acids.

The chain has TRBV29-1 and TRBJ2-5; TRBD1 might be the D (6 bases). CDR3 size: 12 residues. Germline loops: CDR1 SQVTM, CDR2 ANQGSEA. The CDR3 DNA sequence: TGCACCCACGAGGGGGTGGGGGAGACCCAGTACTTC. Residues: CTHEGVGETQYF.

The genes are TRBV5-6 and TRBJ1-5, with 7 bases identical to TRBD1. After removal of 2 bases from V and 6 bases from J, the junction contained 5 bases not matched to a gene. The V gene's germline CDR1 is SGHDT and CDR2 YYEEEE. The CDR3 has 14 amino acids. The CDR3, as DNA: TGTGCCAGCAGCTTCACAGGGGATGGTCAGCCCCAGCATTTT. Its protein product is CASSFTGDGQPQHF.

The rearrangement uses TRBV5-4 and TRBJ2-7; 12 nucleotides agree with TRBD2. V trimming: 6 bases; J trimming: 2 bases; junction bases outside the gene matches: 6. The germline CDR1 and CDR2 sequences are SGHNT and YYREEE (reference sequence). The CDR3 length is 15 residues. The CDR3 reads CASKLGTSGPYEQYF. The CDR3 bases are TGTGCCAGCAAGTTGGGGACTAGCGGGCCCTACGAGCAGTACTTC.

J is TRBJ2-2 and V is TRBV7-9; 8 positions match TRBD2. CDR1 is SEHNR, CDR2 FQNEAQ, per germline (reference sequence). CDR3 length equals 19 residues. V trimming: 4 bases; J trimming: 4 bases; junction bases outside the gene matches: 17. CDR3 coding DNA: TGTGCCAGCAGCTCCGTAAGGGGGTCGGGAGGGCCCGGCACCGGGGAGCTGTTTTTT. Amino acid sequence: CASSSVRGSGGPGTGELFF.

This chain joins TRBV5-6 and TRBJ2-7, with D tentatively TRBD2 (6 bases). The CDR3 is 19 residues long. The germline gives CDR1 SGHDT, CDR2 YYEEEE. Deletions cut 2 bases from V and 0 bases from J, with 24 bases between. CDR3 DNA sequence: TGTGCCAGCAGCTTTTTCGGGGTGCGGGACTCCTACAGCTCCTACGAGCAGTACTTC. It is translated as CASSFFGVRDSYSSYEQYF.

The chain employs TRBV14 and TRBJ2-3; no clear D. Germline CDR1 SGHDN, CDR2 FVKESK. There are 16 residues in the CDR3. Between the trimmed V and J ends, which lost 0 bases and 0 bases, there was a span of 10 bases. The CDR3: CASSQDRGSSTDTQYF. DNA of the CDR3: TGTGCCAGCAGCCAAGATAGAGGTTCTAGCACAGATACGCAGTATTTT.

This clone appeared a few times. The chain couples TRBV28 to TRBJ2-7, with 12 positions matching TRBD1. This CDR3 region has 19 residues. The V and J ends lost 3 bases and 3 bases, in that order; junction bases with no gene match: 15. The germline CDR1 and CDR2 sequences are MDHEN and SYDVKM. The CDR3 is CASSLPRDRGLYSIYEQYF. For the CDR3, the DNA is TGTGCCAGCAGTTTGCCAAGGGACAGGGGGCTGTACTCCATCTACGAGCAGTACTTC.